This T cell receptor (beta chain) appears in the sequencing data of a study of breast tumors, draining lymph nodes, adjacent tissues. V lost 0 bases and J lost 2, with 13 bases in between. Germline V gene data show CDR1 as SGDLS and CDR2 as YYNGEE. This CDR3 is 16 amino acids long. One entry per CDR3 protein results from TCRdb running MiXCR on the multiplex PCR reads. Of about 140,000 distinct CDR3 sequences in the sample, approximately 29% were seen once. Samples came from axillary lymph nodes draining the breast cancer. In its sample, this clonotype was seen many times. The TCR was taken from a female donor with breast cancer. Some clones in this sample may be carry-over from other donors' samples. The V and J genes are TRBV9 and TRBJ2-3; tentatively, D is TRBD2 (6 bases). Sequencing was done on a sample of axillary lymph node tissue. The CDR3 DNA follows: TGTGCCAGCAGCGTAGTGGGTAGCGGAAACACAGATACGCAGTATTTT. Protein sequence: CASSVVGSGNTDTQYF.